This T cell receptor beta chain was identified in a study of cytomegalovirus exposure and HLA in healthy donors. General study findings and limits: Among CMV-associated TCR beta chains, most appeared HLA-restricted in a later analysis. Later findings reportedly placed an Asian-associated ancestry cluster below the approximately 700-donor mean for N-insertions. Roughly uniform sequencing depth across donors was assumed, possibly incorrectly.

Primers: 60 Vbeta forward and 13 Jbeta reverse. Profiled with immunoSEQ multiplex PCR; TCRdb holds only in-frame clones, not every one. The sample shows over 150,000 clones, 80% of them seen only once. A note on this clone: Its target is not known.

Material: PBMCs. The sequence was collected from a woman in her thirties or forties in good health and CMV-seropositive.

CDR3 protein: CASKGQGASGYTF. The CDR3 nucleotides read TGTGCCAGCAAAGGACAGGGGGCATCTGGCTACACCTTC. The chain is built from TRBV6-1 and TRBJ1-2; 11 bases map to TRBD1. The CDR3 runs to 13 residues. Trimming took 7 bases from V and 7 from J; bases not matched to a gene: 5. Germline CDR1 MNHNS, CDR2 SASEGT.